This T cell receptor (beta chain) emerged from a study of blood T cell repertoires in COVID-19. Looking at the study overall: Recovery meant two consecutive negative NP/OP PCR tests, professional clearance, or resolved symptoms. Some COVID-19 samples were acute and others convalescent; all came from the United States, Italy and Spain.

The repertoire was sequenced with immunoSEQ multiplex PCR; TCRdb's copy has only in-frame clones and lacks some. This sample has some 180,000 clones, with 86% found just once. Cohort placement rested on clinical history that participants reported themselves. The CDR3 contains 17 residues. V was cut by 2 bases and J by 6 bases, with 22 bases left in between. Germline CDR1 reads MNHEY; CDR2 reads SMNVEV (reference sequence). This TCR was sampled from a woman aged 40 to 50 in a cohort exposed to, infected with or recovered from COVID-19 (not recorded which). Material for sequencing was PBMCs or T cells enriched from blood (not recorded which). The chain combines TRBV27 with TRBJ1-2; the D gene is possibly TRBD1 (5 bases). CDR3 sequence: CASSLVGAWLRSDGYTF. CDR3 coding DNA: TGTGCCAGCAGTTTAGTAGGGGCCTGGCTCAGGTCGGATGGCTACACCTTC.